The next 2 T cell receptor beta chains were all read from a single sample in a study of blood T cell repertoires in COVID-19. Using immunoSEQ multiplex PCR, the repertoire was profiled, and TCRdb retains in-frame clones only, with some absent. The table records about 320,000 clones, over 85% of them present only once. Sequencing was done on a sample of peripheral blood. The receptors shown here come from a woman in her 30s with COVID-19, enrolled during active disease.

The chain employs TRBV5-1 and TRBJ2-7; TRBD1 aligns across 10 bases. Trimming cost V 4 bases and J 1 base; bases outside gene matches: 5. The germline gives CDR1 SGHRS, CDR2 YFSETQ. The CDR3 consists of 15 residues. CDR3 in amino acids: CASSLDRGLSYEQYF. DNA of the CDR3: TGCGCCAGCAGCCTAGACAGGGGGCTGTCCTACGAGCAGTACTTC.

CDR3 DNA: TGTGCCAGCAGCTTATCAAGCGGGGGGGCCAACAATGAGCAGTTCTTC. Residues: CASSLSSGGANNEQFF. The rearrangement links TRBV7-9 to TRBJ2-1, with 10 bases matching TRBD2. Germline loops: CDR1 SEHNR, CDR2 FQNEAQ (reference sequence). The CDR3 consists of 16 residues. Trimming removed 2 bases from V and 5 bases from J; junction bases left unmatched: 6.